The entry below gives a single T cell receptor (beta chain) sequence along with its context. Its specificity is not known. The sample contains more than one DNA sequence encoding this CDR3. Vbeta (60) and Jbeta (13) primers were used in the PCR. Profiling relied on immunoSEQ multiplex PCR, and the TCRdb table lists in-frame clones only, not all of them. The table records 150,000 to 200,000 clones, roughly four fifths of them present only once. The sample originates from a study of cytomegalovirus exposure and HLA in healthy donors. V gave up 2 bases and J gave up 1 base, with 14 bases separating them. Germline CDR1 WNHNN, CDR2 SYGVQD (reference sequence). The CDR3 has 16 residues. Study results and limitations: TCR association rates varied by HLA locus in a later analysis, with DRB1 highest and HLA-C lowest. The records held CMV serostatus as the only immune exposure information.

The source of this sequence is a woman aged 40 to 55 in good health and CMV-seronegative. Specimen: PBMCs. This chain connects TRBV10-1 to TRBJ1-1; possibly TRBD1 for D (5 bases). CDR3 amino acids: CASSEGLDKPNTEAFF. The CDR3 bases are TGCGCCAGCAGTGAGGGCTTGGACAAACCGAACACTGAAGCTTTCTTT.